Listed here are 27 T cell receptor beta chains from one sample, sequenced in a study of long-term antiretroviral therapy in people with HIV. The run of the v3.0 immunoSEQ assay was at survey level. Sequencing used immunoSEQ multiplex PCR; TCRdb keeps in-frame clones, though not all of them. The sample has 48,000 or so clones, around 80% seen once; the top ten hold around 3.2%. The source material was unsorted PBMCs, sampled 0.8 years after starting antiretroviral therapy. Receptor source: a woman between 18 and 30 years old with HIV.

The CDR3 sequence: CASSPGQANNEQFF. The CDR3 nucleotides read TGTGCCAGTAGTCCGGGACAGGCGAACAATGAGCAGTTCTTC. The chain employs TRBV6-4 and TRBJ2-1; 8 bases align to TRBD1. Trimming removed 9 bases from V and 5 bases from J; junction bases left unmatched: 9. The CDR3 totals 14 residues. Germline CDR1 and CDR2: MRHNA and SNTAGT.

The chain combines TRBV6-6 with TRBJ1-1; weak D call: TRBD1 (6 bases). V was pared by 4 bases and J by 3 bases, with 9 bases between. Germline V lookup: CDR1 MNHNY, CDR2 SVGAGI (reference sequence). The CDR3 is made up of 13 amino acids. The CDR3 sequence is CASSLQGDTEAFF. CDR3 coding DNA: TGTGCCAGCAGTTTACAGGGAGACACTGAAGCTTTCTTT.

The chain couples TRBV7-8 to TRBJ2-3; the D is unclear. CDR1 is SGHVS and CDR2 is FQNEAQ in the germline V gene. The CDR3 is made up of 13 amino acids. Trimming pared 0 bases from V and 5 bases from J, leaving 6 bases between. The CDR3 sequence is CASSLAALDTQYF. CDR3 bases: TGTGCCAGCAGCTTAGCCGCTCTAGATACGCAGTATTTT.

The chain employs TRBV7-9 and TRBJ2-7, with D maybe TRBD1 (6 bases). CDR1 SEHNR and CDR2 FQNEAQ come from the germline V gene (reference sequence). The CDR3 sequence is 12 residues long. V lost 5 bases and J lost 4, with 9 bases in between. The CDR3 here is CASSPRGYEQYF. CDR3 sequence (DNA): TGTGCCAGCAGCCCCAGGGGTTACGAGCAGTACTTC.

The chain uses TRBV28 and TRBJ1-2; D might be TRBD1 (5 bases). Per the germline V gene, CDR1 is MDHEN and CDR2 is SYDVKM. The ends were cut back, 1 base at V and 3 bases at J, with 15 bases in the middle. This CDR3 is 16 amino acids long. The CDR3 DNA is TGTGCCAGCAGTTTATCGTCCGGCCAGGGTTACTATGGCTACACCTTC. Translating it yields CASSLSSGQGYYGYTF.

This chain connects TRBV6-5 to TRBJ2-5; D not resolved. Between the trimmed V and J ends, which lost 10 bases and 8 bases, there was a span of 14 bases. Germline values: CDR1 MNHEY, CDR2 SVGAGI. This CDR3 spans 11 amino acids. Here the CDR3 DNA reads TGTGCCACCCTCGAGTACAGCACCCAGTACTTC. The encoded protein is CATLEYSTQYF.

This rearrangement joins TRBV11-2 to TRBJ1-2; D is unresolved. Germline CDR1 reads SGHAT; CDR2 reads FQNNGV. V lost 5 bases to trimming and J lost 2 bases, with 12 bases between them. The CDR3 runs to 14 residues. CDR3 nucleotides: TGTGCCAGCAGCCGCCCTTACAGCAACTATGGCTACACCTTC. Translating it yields CASSRPYSNYGYTF.

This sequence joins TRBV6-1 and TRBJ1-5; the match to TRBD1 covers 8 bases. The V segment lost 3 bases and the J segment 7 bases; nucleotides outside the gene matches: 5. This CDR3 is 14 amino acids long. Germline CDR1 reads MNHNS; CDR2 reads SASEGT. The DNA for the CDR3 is TGTGCCAGCAGTGACGCAGGGGGCACCCAGCCCCAGCATTTT. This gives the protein CASSDAGGTQPQHF.

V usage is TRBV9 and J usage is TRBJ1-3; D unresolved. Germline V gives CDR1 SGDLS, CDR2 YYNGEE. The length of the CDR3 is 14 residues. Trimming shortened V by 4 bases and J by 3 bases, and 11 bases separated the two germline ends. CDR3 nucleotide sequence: TGTGCCAGCAGCAGAGCCGGAGATGGAAACACCATATATTTT. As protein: CASSRAGDGNTIYF.

The CDR3 nucleotides read TGCGCCAGCAGCTTGGGAAGGGTAGACGAGCAGTACTTC. Its translation is CASSLGRVDEQYF. The rearrangement uses TRBV5-1 and TRBJ2-7; D unresolved. V lost 0 bases to trimming and J lost 5 bases, with 9 bases between them. The germline V gene encodes CDR1 SGHRS and CDR2 YFSETQ. The CDR3 covers 13 residues.

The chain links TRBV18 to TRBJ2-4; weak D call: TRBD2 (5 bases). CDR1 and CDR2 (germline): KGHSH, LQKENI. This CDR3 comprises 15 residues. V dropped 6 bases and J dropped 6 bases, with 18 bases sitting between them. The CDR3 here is CASSQAFRELNIQYF. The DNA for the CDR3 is TGTGCCAGCTCTCAAGCATTCCGGGAACTAAACATTCAGTACTTC.

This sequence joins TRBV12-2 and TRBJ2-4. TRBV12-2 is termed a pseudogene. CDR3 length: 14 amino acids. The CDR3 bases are TGTGCAAGTCGCTTAGGGATACTCAAAAACATTCAGTACTTC. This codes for CASRLGILKNIQYF.

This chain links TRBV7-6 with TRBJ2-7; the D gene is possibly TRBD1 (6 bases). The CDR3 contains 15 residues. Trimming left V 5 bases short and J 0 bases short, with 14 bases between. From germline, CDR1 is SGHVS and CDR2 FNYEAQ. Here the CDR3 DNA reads TGTGCCAGCAGCCTTACGACAGGTCCCTCCTACGAGCAGTACTTC. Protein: CASSLTTGPSYEQYF.

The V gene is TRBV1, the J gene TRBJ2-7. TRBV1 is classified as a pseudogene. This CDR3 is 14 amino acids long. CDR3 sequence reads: CTSSQETPGGEQYF. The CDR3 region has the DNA TGCACCAGCAGCCAAGAGACCCCTGGGGGCGAGCAGTACTTC.

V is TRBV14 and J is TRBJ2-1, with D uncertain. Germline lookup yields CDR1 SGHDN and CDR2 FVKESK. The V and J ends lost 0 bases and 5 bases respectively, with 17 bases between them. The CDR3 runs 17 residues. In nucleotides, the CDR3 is TGTGCCAGCAGCCAAGATTGGGCACTACCAACAAACAATGAGCAGTTCTTC. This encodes CASSQDWALPTNNEQFF.

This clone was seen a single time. This chain's CDR3 is CASSLALQPEAFF. As DNA, the CDR3 is TGTGCCAGCAGCTTGGCTCTCCAACCTGAAGCTTTCTTT. The genes are TRBV5-4 and TRBJ1-1; D is unresolved. The CDR3 extends over 13 amino acids. Germline V gene sequence: CDR1 SGHNT, CDR2 YYREEE (reference sequence). The ends were cut back, 0 bases at V and 6 bases at J, with 9 bases in the middle.

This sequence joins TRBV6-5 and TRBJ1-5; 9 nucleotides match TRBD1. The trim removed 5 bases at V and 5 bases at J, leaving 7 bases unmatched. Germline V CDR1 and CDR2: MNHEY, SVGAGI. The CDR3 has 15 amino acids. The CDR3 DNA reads TGTGCCAGCAGTCCGGACAGGGGTTGGGATCAGCCCCAGCATTTT. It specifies CASSPDRGWDQPQHF.

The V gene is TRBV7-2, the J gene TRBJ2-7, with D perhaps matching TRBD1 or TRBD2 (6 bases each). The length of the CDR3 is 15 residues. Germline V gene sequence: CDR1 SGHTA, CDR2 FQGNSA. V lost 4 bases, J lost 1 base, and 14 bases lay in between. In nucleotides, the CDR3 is TGTGCCAGCAGCTCGCGTAGGGGGGCGTCCTACGAGCAGTACTTC. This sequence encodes CASSSRRGASYEQYF.

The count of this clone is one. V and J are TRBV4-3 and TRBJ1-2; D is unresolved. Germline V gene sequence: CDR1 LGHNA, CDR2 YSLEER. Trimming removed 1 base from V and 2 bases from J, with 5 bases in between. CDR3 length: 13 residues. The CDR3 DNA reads TGCGCCAGCAGCCAAGCCAGGAACTATGGCTACACCTTC. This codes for CASSQARNYGYTF.

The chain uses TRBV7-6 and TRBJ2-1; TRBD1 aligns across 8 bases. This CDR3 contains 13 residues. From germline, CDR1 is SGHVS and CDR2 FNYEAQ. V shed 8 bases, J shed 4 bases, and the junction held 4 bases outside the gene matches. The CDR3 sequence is CASGTGPYNEQFF. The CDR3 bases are TGTGCCAGCGGGACAGGTCCTTACAATGAGCAGTTCTTC.

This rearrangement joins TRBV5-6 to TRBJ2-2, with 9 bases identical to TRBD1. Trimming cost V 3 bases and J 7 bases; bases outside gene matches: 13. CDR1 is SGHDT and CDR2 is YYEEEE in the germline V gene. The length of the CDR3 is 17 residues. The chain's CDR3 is CASSWGPQGATIGELFF. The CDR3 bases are TGTGCCAGCAGCTGGGGGCCACAGGGGGCGACGATCGGGGAGCTGTTTTTT.

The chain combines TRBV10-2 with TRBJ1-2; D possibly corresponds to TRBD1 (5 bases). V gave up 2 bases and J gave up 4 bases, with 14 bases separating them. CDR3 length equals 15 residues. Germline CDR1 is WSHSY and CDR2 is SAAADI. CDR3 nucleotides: TGCGCCAGCAGTGAGCCACTTGGGGCTAGCTATGGCTACACCTTC. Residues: CASSEPLGASYGYTF.

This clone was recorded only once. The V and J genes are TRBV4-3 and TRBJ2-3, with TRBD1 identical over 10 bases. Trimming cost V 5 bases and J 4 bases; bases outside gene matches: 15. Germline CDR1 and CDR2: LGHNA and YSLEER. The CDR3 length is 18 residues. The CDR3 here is CASSSGTGVLARADTQYF. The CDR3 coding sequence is TGCGCCAGCAGCTCCGGGACAGGGGTACTAGCAAGGGCAGATACGCAGTATTTT.

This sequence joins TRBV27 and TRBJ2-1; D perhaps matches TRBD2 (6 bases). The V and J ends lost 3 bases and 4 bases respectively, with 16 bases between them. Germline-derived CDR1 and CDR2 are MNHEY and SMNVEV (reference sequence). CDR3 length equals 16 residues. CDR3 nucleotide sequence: TGTGCCAGCAGTTTCAGTTCGGGACTGGGGTACAATGAGCAGTTCTTC. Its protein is CASSFSSGLGYNEQFF.

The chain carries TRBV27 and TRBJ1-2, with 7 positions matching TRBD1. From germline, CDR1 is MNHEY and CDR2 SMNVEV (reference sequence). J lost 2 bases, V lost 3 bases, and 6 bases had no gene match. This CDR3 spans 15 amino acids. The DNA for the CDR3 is TGTGCCAGCAGTTTCTCCAGGGGGGGCAACTATGGCTACACCTTC. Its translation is CASSFSRGGNYGYTF.

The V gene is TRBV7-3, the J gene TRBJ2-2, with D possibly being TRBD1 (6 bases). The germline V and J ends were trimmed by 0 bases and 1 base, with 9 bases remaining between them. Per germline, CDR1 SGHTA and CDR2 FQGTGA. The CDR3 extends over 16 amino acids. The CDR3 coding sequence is TGTGCCAGCAGCTTAACGGGACACATGAACACCGGGGAGCTGTTTTTT. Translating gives CASSLTGHMNTGELFF.

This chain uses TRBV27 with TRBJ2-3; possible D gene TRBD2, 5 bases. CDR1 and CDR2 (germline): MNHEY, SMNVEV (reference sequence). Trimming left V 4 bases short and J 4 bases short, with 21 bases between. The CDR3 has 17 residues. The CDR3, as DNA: TGTGCCAGCAGTTCCCTAGGCGCGGCCCTGGAGGCAGATACGCAGTATTTT. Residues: CASSSLGAALEADTQYF.